Presented here are 20 T cell receptor beta chains from one specimen sequenced in a study of T cells in Graves' hyperthyroidism and ophthalmopathy. RNA transcripts yielded amplified TCR beta CDR3 regions. The HTBI set primed first-round TCR CDR3 RT-PCR. TCRdb processed the multiplex PCR reads anew with MiXCR; each CDR3 protein has one entry. The repertoire includes hundreds of thousands of distinct CDR3 sequences, around 14% of them detected once, and roughly 5.7% sits in the top ten. The sample was blood. These receptor sequences come from a woman aged 25 to 39 with Graves' hyperthyroidism that later progressed to Graves' ophthalmopathy.

This clonotype was counted at least ten times. V is TRBV6-1 and J is TRBJ1-6; TRBD1 matches at 9 bases. The CDR3 runs 15 residues. Germline values: CDR1 MNHNS, CDR2 SASEGT. Trimming cost V 5 bases and J 7 bases; bases outside gene matches: 6. The CDR3 sequence is CASSTLQGANSPLHF. The CDR3 DNA reads TGTGCCAGCAGTACGTTACAGGGGGCAAATTCACCCCTCCACTTT.

This clonotype was detected ten times or more. The V and J genes are TRBV11-3 and TRBJ2-7; 7 bases agree with TRBD2. Germline lookup yields CDR1 SGHNT and CDR2 YENEEA. This CDR3 has 13 residues. V gave up 8 bases and J gave up 5 bases; unmatched junction bases: 9. Here the CDR3 reads CASGRGDSDEQYF. The CDR3 nucleotides read TGTGCCAGCGGTCGGGGGGACTCAGACGAGCAGTACTTC.

This clonotype has only a few counts. V usage is TRBV4-2 and J usage is TRBJ2-1; 7 nucleotides agree with TRBD1. CDR3 size: 15 residues. CDR1 LGHNA and CDR2 YNFKEQ come from the germline V gene. V dropped 6 bases and J dropped 3; count of bases not matched to a gene: 8. CDR3 in amino acids: CASSRDRVDYNEQFF. CDR3 in DNA: TGTGCCAGCAGTCGCGACAGGGTCGACTACAATGAGCAGTTCTTC.

The rearrangement uses TRBV7-3 and TRBJ1-3; 8 bases match TRBD1. V lost 2 bases to trimming and J lost 2 bases; unmatched junction nucleotides: 5. Germline-derived CDR1 and CDR2 are SGHTA and FQGTGA. The length of the CDR3 is 16 residues. CDR3 in amino acids: CASSLWTGRTGNTIYF. The CDR3 nucleotides are TGTGCCAGCAGCTTATGGACAGGGAGGACTGGAAACACCATATATTTT.

This clonotype was counted ten times or more. As DNA, the CDR3 is TGCAGCGTTGAAGGAGGGCCTAACACTGAAGCTTTCTTT. Its protein product is CSVEGGPNTEAFF. The gene calls are TRBV29-1 and TRBJ1-1; D is uncertain. With 1 base removed from V and 2 bases from J, the gap between germline ends came to 8 bases. Germline lookup yields CDR1 SQVTM and CDR2 ANQGSEA. The length of the CDR3 is 13 residues.

Comments on this clonotype: This clone may be a read error of a much larger clone one base away. This chain links TRBV3-1 with TRBJ1-3; no clear D gene. The length of the CDR3 is 14 residues. The germline gives CDR1 LGHDT, CDR2 YNNKEL (reference sequence). V dropped 4 bases and J dropped 0 bases, with 7 bases sitting between them. The CDR3 loop is CASSRCFSGNTIYF. The CDR3 DNA follows: TGTGCCAGCAGCCGGTGCTTCTCTGGAAACACCATATATTTT. Variable domain in full (rest from reference TRBV3-1 and TRBJ1-3): DTAVSQTPKYLVTQMGNDKSIKCEQNLGHDTMYWYKQDSKKFLKIMFSYNNKELIINETVPNRFSPKSPDKAHLNLHINSLELGDSAVYFCASSRCFSGNTIYFGEGSWLTVV.

The rearrangement uses TRBV11-3 and TRBJ2-3, with D perhaps TRBD2 (5 bases). The germline gives CDR1 SGHNT, CDR2 YENEEA. The CDR3 length is 13 residues. V shed 8 bases and J shed 6 bases, with 15 bases lying between them. The CDR3: CASPEGAADTQYF. CDR3 nucleotides: TGTGCCAGCCCCGAGGGAGCGGCGGATACGCAGTATTTT.

At least ten counts were recorded for this clonotype. The chain links TRBV7-8 to TRBJ1-5; no firm D call. V was shortened by 2 bases and J by 7 bases, with 12 bases between the two germline ends. CDR1 and CDR2 (germline): SGHVS, FQNEAQ. This CDR3 region has 14 residues. The CDR3 sequence: CASSLTPLGQPQHF. CDR3 nucleotides: TGTGCCAGCAGCTTAACCCCCCTGGGCCAGCCCCAGCATTTT.

Points on this clonotype: With a much larger clone just one base away, this may be a read error. The rearrangement uses TRBV6-1 and TRBJ2-7; D is unresolved. The germline gives CDR1 MNHNS, CDR2 SASEGT. This CDR3 region has 11 residues. Here the CDR3 reads CACSRPGEQYF. In DNA form, the CDR3 reads TGTGCCTGCAGTAGGCCCGGCGAGCAGTACTTC.

This clonotype showed up many times. The chain has TRBV19 and TRBJ1-1; D gene uncertain. Trimming removed 3 bases at V and 3 bases at J, with 8 bases between. Germline V CDR1 and CDR2: LNHDA, SQIVND (reference sequence). The CDR3 runs 13 residues. Here the CDR3 reads CASSIATDTEAFF. The CDR3 coding sequence is TGTGCCAGTAGTATCGCCACCGACACTGAAGCTTTCTTT. The full variable domain, with the rest looked up from reference TRBV19 and TRBJ1-1, is DGGITQSPKYLFRKEGQNVTLSCEQNLNHDAMYWYRQDPGQGLRLIYYSQIVNDFQKGDIAEGYSVSREKKESFPLTVTSAQKNPTAFYLCASSIATDTEAFFGQGTRLTVV.

This clonotype was recorded at least ten times. The chain joins TRBV2 to TRBJ2-3; D might be TRBD1 (7 bases). V lost 6 bases to trimming and J lost 4 bases, with 14 bases between them. CDR1 SNHLY and CDR2 FYNNEI come from the germline V gene. CDR3 length equals 14 residues. CDR3 sequence (DNA): TGTGCCAGCAGCCATGGAGGGGGCGCAGATACGCAGTATTTT. The encoded protein is CASSHGGGADTQYF.

This clonotype was recorded many times. The rearrangement links TRBV29-1 to TRBJ1-1; 8 nucleotides line up with TRBD1. Germline loops: CDR1 SQVTM, CDR2 ANQGSEA. Losses at the gene ends were 6 bases for V and 4 bases for J; bases not matched to a gene: 10. CDR3 length: 14 residues. The CDR3 is CSVDGQGSATEAFF. CDR3 DNA: TGCAGCGTCGACGGACAGGGTTCGGCCACTGAAGCTTTCTTT.

This clonotype occurred many times. The CDR3 bases are TGCGCCAGCAGCTCGGATAACAGGGGTTTGACTGAAGCTTTCTTT. Amino acids: CASSSDNRGLTEAFF. This chain connects TRBV5-1 to TRBJ1-1; 7 bases are a match to TRBD1. The V gene end was trimmed by 3 bases and the J gene end by 5 bases; junction bases not matched to a gene: 10. From germline, CDR1 is SGHRS and CDR2 YFSETQ. This CDR3 region has 15 residues.

The rearrangement uses TRBV6-1 and TRBJ2-5; D unclear. Trimming stripped 3 bases from V and 5 bases from J, with 13 bases between. Germline values: CDR1 MNHNS, CDR2 SASEGT. This CDR3 has 14 amino acids. The CDR3 DNA sequence: TGTGCCAGCAGTGATCGTGGACCAAGGGAGACCCAGTACTTC. Residues: CASSDRGPRETQYF.

This clonotype has ten or more counts. V and J are TRBV4-3 and TRBJ2-2; 9 bases fit TRBD2. The CDR3 extends over 18 amino acids. Trimming at V came to 1 base and at J to 4 bases, leaving 10 bases not matched to a gene. Germline CDR1 and CDR2: LGHNA and YSLEER. The DNA for the CDR3 is TGCGCCAGCAGCCAAGTAATGGCTAGCGGGACGTTCACCGGGGAGCTGTTTTTT. Protein sequence: CASSQVMASGTFTGELFF.

This clonotype was seen at least ten times. The V call is TRBV12-3 or TRBV12-4, the J call TRBJ2-7, with 7 bases fitting TRBD1. Trimming cost V 6 bases and J 2 bases; bases outside gene matches: 10. The CDR3 runs 15 residues. Here the CDR3 reads CASRILGQPTYEQYF. CDR3 DNA sequence: TGTGCCAGCAGGATATTGGGACAGCCTACCTACGAGCAGTACTTC.

In this sample, this clonotype turned up many times. The chain combines TRBV29-1 with TRBJ2-7, with D hard to call. Germline CDR1 SQVTM, CDR2 ANQGSEA. This CDR3 spans 13 amino acids. V was pared by 4 bases and J by 3 bases, with 13 bases between. The chain's CDR3 is CSVAQIGNYEQYF. The DNA of the CDR3 is TGCAGCGTTGCCCAGATTGGGAACTACGAGCAGTACTTC.

This clonotype was observed a few times. This chain uses TRBV20-1 with TRBJ2-7; TRBD2 might be the D (5 bases). Germline-derived CDR1 and CDR2 are DFQATT and SNEGSKA (reference sequence). The CDR3 covers 13 residues. V lost 5 bases and J lost 0, with 11 bases in between. The CDR3 protein is CSAPRTSSYEQYF. The CDR3 DNA reads TGCAGTGCTCCGCGGACTTCCTCCTACGAGCAGTACTTC.

This clonotype has a handful of counts. V usage is TRBV30 and J usage is TRBJ2-7; no definite D call. The CDR3 is made up of 12 amino acids. Trimming left V 2 bases short and J 3 bases short, with 8 bases between. Per the germline V gene, CDR1 is GTSNPN and CDR2 is SVGIG (reference sequence). DNA of the CDR3: TGTGCCTGGAGTATCGGGCGCTACGAGCAGTACTTC. The encoded protein is CAWSIGRYEQYF.

A note on this clonotype: A clone one base away is much larger, so this may be a read error. The chain employs TRBV20-1 and TRBJ1-5, with 7 bases that match TRBD1. CDR1 and CDR2 from the germline V gene are DFQATT and SNEGSKA (reference sequence). The CDR3 is 14 amino acids. The CDR3 is CSALKGQVNQPRHF. CDR3 in DNA: TGCAGTGCTTTAAAAGGACAGGTCAATCAGCCCCGGCATTTT.